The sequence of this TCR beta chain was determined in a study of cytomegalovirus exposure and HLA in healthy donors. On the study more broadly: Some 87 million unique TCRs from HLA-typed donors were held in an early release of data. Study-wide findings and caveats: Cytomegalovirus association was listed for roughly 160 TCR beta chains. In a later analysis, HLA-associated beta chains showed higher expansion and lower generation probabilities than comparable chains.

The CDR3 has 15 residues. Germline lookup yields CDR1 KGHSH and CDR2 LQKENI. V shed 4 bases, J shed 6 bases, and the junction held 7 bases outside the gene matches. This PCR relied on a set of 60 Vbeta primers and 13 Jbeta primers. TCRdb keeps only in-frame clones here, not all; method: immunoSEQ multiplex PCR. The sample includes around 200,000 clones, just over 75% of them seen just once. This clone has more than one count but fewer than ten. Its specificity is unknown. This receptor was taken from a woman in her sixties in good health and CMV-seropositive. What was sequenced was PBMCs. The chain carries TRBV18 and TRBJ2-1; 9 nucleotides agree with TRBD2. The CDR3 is CASSLAGGNSNEQFF. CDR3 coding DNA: TGTGCCAGCTCACTGGCGGGGGGGAACTCCAATGAGCAGTTCTTC.